This entry lists 11 T cell receptor beta chains sequenced from one sample in a study of cytomegalovirus exposure and HLA in healthy donors. With 60 Vbeta and 13 Jbeta primers, the PCR was carried out. TCRdb's table, derived via immunoSEQ multiplex PCR, lists solely in-frame clones and lacks some. This repertoire shows tens of thousands of clones, roughly 77% found once; its top ten account for about 15%. The sample taken for sequencing was PBMCs. Receptors were obtained from a woman aged 40 to 50 in good health and CMV-seropositive.

V is TRBV28 and J is TRBJ1-1; tentatively, D is TRBD1 (5 bases). The CDR3 has 14 residues. Trimming stripped 5 bases from V and 5 bases from J, with 15 bases between. Germline CDR1 and CDR2: MDHEN and SYDVKM. The CDR3 protein is CASSTLRGGTEAFF. The CDR3, as DNA: TGTGCCAGCAGTACTTTACGGGGGGGTACTGAAGCTTTCTTT.

The chain combines TRBV7-9 with TRBJ2-7; 8 positions match TRBD2. After removal of 0 bases from V and 4 bases from J, the junction contained 5 bases not matched to a gene. The CDR3 contains 15 residues. Germline values: CDR1 SEHNR, CDR2 FQNEAQ (reference sequence). The CDR3 spells CASSLAGTRGYEQYF. The CDR3 DNA reads as TGTGCCAGCAGCTTAGCTGGGACTAGGGGGTACGAGCAGTACTTC. Supplemented by reference TRBV7-9 and TRBJ2-7, the full variable domain reads DTGVSQNPRHKITKRGQNVTFRCDPISEHNRLYWYRQTLGQGPEFLTYFQNEAQLEKSRLLSDRFSAERPKGSFSTLEIQRTEQGDSAMYLCASSLAGTRGYEQYFGPGTRLTVT.

The chain combines TRBV23-1 with TRBJ2-6; a possible D gene is TRBD1 (6 bases). TRBV23-1 counts as an open reading frame of uncertain function. The CDR3 is made up of 17 amino acids. V gave up 4 bases and J gave up 0 bases, with 13 bases separating them. The DNA of the CDR3 is TGCGCCAGCAGTCCTAACAGGGCCTACTCTGGGGCCAACGTCCTGACTTTC. Translated, it gives CASSPNRAYSGANVLTF.

Only a few counts were recorded for this clone. V and J are TRBV9 and TRBJ2-7; 9 bases fit TRBD1. Germline CDR1 and CDR2: SGDLS and YYNGEE. Trimming at V came to 3 bases and at J to 1 base, leaving 8 bases not matched to a gene. This CDR3 contains 16 residues. CDR3 loop: CASSGSRDRDSYEQYF. CDR3 sequence (DNA): TGTGCCAGCAGCGGCTCCCGGGACAGGGATTCCTACGAGCAGTACTTC.

The rearrangement uses TRBV7-8 and TRBJ1-3; TRBD1 aligns across 8 bases. This CDR3 is 14 amino acids long. Germline V gene sequence: CDR1 SGHVS, CDR2 FQNEAQ. V was pared by 5 bases and J by 2 bases, with 2 bases of the junction left unmatched. CDR3 nucleotides: TGTGCCAGCAGCGCGGACAGGGCTGGAAACACCATATATTTT. As protein: CASSADRAGNTIYF.

This chain joins TRBV18 and TRBJ2-7; 9 bases align to TRBD1. Germline V gene data show CDR1 as KGHSH and CDR2 as LQKENI. CDR3 length equals 15 residues. V gave up 3 bases and J gave up 2 bases; unmatched junction bases: 5. CDR3 loop: CASSPSGQGPYEQYF. The CDR3 DNA sequence: TGTGCCAGCTCACCGTCGGGACAGGGACCCTACGAGCAGTACTTC.

This rearrangement joins TRBV30 to TRBJ1-4; D is ambiguous. V was shortened by 5 bases and J by 3 bases, with 10 bases between the two germline ends. Germline V CDR1 and CDR2: GTSNPN, SVGIG (reference sequence). CDR3 length: 13 amino acids. As DNA, the CDR3 is TGTGCCTGGGCCGAGGACTCTAATGAAAAACTGTTTTTT. This encodes CAWAEDSNEKLFF.

The chain joins TRBV7-8 to TRBJ2-7, with TRBD2 matching 14 bases. CDR1 and CDR2 from the germline V gene are SGHVS and FQNEAQ. V was pared by 5 bases and J by 3 bases, with 9 bases of the junction left unmatched. The CDR3 covers 17 residues. The CDR3 here is CASSPYPGLAGVYEQYF. CDR3 in DNA: TGTGCCAGCAGCCCCTACCCGGGACTAGCGGGGGTCTACGAGCAGTACTTC.

The chain couples TRBV29-1 to TRBJ1-6, with TRBD1 matching 11 bases. The V and J ends lost 6 bases and 15 bases, in that order; junction bases with no gene match: 4. CDR3 length: 11 amino acids. The germline CDR1 and CDR2 sequences are SQVTM and ANQGSEA. The CDR3 region has the DNA TGCAGCGTGGGGGACAGGGGGGACCTCCACTTT. It is translated as CSVGDRGDLHF.

This chain connects TRBV5-1 to TRBJ2-5, with D tentatively TRBD2 (5 bases). Trimming pared 3 bases from V and 2 bases from J, leaving 11 bases between. Germline CDR1 and CDR2: SGHRS and YFSETQ. The CDR3 is made up of 14 amino acids. CDR3 amino acids: CASSSRGNQETQYF. The CDR3 bases are TGCGCCAGCAGCTCCCGGGGAAATCAAGAGACCCAGTACTTC.

The V and J genes are TRBV29-1 and TRBJ1-2; possible D gene TRBD1, 6 bases. The CDR3 runs 11 residues. V was pared by 7 bases and J by 10 bases, with 16 bases between. CDR1 SQVTM and CDR2 ANQGSEA come from the germline V gene. CDR3 nucleotides: TGCAGCGCCCAGGGGCTCGACGACTACACCTTC. This sequence encodes CSAQGLDDYTF.